The 30 T cell receptor beta chains listed next were all sequenced from one sample in a study of T-cell memory formation after mild COVID-19. TCRdb itself ran the 5' RACE reads through MiXCR, one entry per CDR3 protein. The sample contains some 280,000 distinct CDR3 sequences, about 17% of which appear only once. Specimen: PBMCs or a T cell subset sorted from them (not recorded which). These receptors were collected from a man aged 18 to 30 who had mild COVID-19 (a few samples of this study predate the infection). Cell type and time point are not known.

The genes are TRBV18 and TRBJ2-2; no reliable D call. The CDR3 length is 14 residues. Trimming removed 6 bases at V and 1 base at J, with 9 bases between. CDR1 and CDR2 from the germline V gene are KGHSH and LQKENI. The CDR3 DNA follows: TGTGCCAGCTCTTCGGCATGGAACACCGGGGAGCTGTTTTTT. Amino acid sequence: CASSSAWNTGELFF.

This clonotype was detected a few times. The chain carries TRBV6-5 and TRBJ1-6; 10 nucleotides agree with TRBD1. This CDR3 contains 16 residues. J lost 10 bases, V lost 2 bases, and 8 bases had no gene match. The germline gives CDR1 MNHEY, CDR2 SVGAGI. The CDR3 region has the DNA TGTGCCAGCAGTTACCTCACCGGGACAGGGGACTCACCCCTCCACTTT. As protein: CASSYLTGTGDSPLHF.

This clonotype was counted between two and nine times. The V call is TRBV20-1, the J call TRBJ2-7; D remains unclear. The CDR3 sequence is 15 residues long. V dropped 6 bases and J dropped 2 bases, with 20 bases sitting between them. Germline-derived CDR1 and CDR2 are DFQATT and SNEGSKA (reference sequence). The CDR3 is CSATAPTAGTYEQYV. The CDR3 bases are TGCAGTGCGACTGCCCCAACCGCCGGCACCTACGAGCAGTACGTC.

The chain recombines TRBV27 with TRBJ2-7, with 8 bases lining up with TRBD1. V gave up 2 bases and J gave up 4 bases; unmatched junction bases: 10. Germline loops: CDR1 MNHEY, CDR2 SMNVEV (reference sequence). The CDR3 sequence is 16 residues long. The CDR3 region is CASSLKAGGYVYEQYF. Written as DNA, the CDR3 is TGTGCCAGCAGTTTAAAGGCAGGGGGCTACGTTTACGAGCAGTACTTC.

The gene calls are TRBV4-1 and TRBJ1-6, with a weak D call TRBD1 (5 bases). In germline, CDR1 is MGHRA, CDR2 YSYEKL. V was shortened by 2 bases and J by 7 bases, with 12 bases between the two germline ends. The CDR3 consists of 15 residues. The CDR3 loop reads CASSQRQTGNSPLHF. CDR3 sequence (DNA): TGCGCCAGCAGCCAACGACAGACGGGAAATTCACCCCTCCACTTT.

In its sample, this clonotype was seen a few times. V gene TRBV6-5 combines with J gene TRBJ1-1; 9 bases are shared with TRBD1. J lost 6 bases, V lost 4 bases, and 6 bases had no gene match. Germline loops: CDR1 MNHEY, CDR2 SVGAGI. This CDR3 has 14 residues. CDR3 nucleotides: TGTGCCAGCAGTTTACAGGGGGCGCTTGCTGAAGCTTTCTTT. Translated, it gives CASSLQGALAEAFF.

V and J are TRBV6-2 or TRBV6-3 and TRBJ2-3; D remains ambiguous. V lost 0 bases to trimming and J lost 4 bases, with 2 bases between them. The germline V gene has CDR1 MNHEY and CDR2 SVGEGT. The CDR3 consists of 12 residues. CDR3 coding DNA: TGTGCCAGCAGTTACTCCTCAGATACGCAGTATTTT. Its protein product is CASSYSSDTQYF.

J is TRBJ1-5 and V is TRBV30, with D perhaps TRBD1 (6 bases). CDR1 and CDR2 from the germline V gene are GTSNPN and SVGIG (reference sequence). Trimming shortened V by 2 bases and J by 4 bases, and 9 bases separated the two germline ends. This CDR3 region has 13 residues. The CDR3 sequence is CAWSPTGNQPQHF. The CDR3 nucleotides are TGTGCCTGGAGTCCTACAGGGAATCAGCCCCAGCATTTT.

The chain recombines TRBV5-6 with TRBJ1-4; TRBD1 aligns across 7 bases. The CDR3 runs to 16 residues. V dropped 2 bases and J dropped 4; count of bases not matched to a gene: 8. Germline V gene lookup returns CDR1 SGHDT and CDR2 YYEEEE. The CDR3 reads CASSFKWGQINEKLFF. CDR3 coding DNA: TGTGCCAGCAGCTTTAAATGGGGACAGATTAATGAAAAACTGTTTTTT.

This clonotype was recorded a few times. The V and J genes are TRBV7-9 and TRBJ1-2, with D tentatively TRBD1 (6 bases). Germline assignment: CDR1 SEHNR and CDR2 FQNEAQ (reference sequence). The CDR3 spans 12 residues. Written as DNA, the CDR3 is TGTGCGCGCAGCACGACAGGAAAGGGCTACACCTTC. Protein product: CARSTTGKGYTF.

The CDR3 nucleotides read TGCGCCAGCAGCATTAGCGGGGGGGCGCAAGAGACCCAGTACTTC. Translating gives CASSISGGAQETQYF. This chain uses TRBV5-1 with TRBJ2-5; 11 bases map to TRBD2. The ends lost 4 bases at V and 2 bases at J; junction bases unmatched: 4. Germline V gene data show CDR1 as SGHRS and CDR2 as YFSETQ. CDR3 length: 15 amino acids.

This chain joins TRBV6-5 and TRBJ2-6, with D possibly TRBD2 on 5 matching bases. There are 17 residues in the CDR3. Trimming cost V 0 bases and J 1 base, with 10 bases left between them. Germline CDR1 MNHEY, CDR2 SVGAGI. CDR3: CASSYSRRRSGANVLTF. CDR3 bases: TGTGCCAGCAGTTACTCTCGGAGGAGGTCTGGGGCCAACGTCCTGACTTTC.

This clonotype was picked up a small number of times. The chain recombines TRBV7-9 with TRBJ2-7; D is tentatively TRBD1 or TRBD2 (5 bases each). This CDR3 is built from 15 residues. Trimming removed 4 bases at V and 2 bases at J, with 15 bases between. Germline loops: CDR1 SEHNR, CDR2 FQNEAQ (reference sequence). The CDR3 DNA follows: TGTGCCAGCAGCTACCGTCTCGAGGGGACCTACGAGCAGTACTTC. Translated: CASSYRLEGTYEQYF.

This clonotype was recorded a few times. The chain carries TRBV7-2 and TRBJ1-2; D ambiguous. Germline CDR1 reads SGHTA; CDR2 reads FQGNSA. Trimming left V 4 bases short and J 2 bases short, with 11 bases between. CDR3 size: 14 residues. The CDR3 sequence is CASSSVVWNYGYTF. CDR3 bases: TGTGCCAGCAGCTCCGTAGTATGGAACTATGGCTACACCTTC.

This clonotype showed up just a few times. J is TRBJ1-5 and V is TRBV7-9; possible D gene TRBD1, 6 bases. Germline CDR1 is SEHNR and CDR2 is FQNEAQ (reference sequence). This CDR3 is built from 12 residues. The V and J ends lost 10 bases and 2 bases respectively, with 9 bases between them. Here the CDR3 DNA reads TGTGCCATACAGGGACGCAATCAGCCCCAGCATTTT. This sequence encodes CAIQGRNQPQHF.

The chain combines TRBV9 with TRBJ1-2, with D unresolved. From germline, CDR1 is SGDLS and CDR2 YYNGEE. The CDR3 sequence is 11 residues long. Trimming stripped 1 base from V and 10 bases from J, with 8 bases between. The CDR3 here is CASSVMGFYTF. In nucleotides, the CDR3 is TGTGCCAGCAGCGTAATGGGATTCTACACCTTC.

The gene calls are TRBV6-5 and TRBJ2-5; 7 nucleotides agree with TRBD2. V lost 8 bases, J lost 2 bases, and 8 bases stayed unmatched. Germline-derived CDR1 and CDR2 are MNHEY and SVGAGI. The CDR3 has 14 residues. DNA of the CDR3: TGTGCCAGCCCGTCGAGCGGGGCACAAGAGACCCAGTACTTC. Its protein product is CASPSSGAQETQYF.

This clonotype has a handful of counts. At one end, the junction sequence differs from germline, possibly due to a read error. The chain links TRBV18 to TRBJ1-1, with D tentatively TRBD1 (5 bases). Germline CDR1 KGHSH, CDR2 LQKENI. CDR3 length: 15 amino acids. Here the CDR3 DNA reads TGTGCCAGCTCAGACCGGTGGGGGGTGAATACTGAAGCTTTCTTT. It yields the protein CASSDRWGVNTEAFF.

This clonotype came up a few times. The V gene is TRBV6-5, the J gene TRBJ2-5; D might be TRBD1 or TRBD2, each matching 5 bases. CDR1 is MNHEY and CDR2 is SVGAGI in the germline V gene. The CDR3 has 14 residues. Trimming left V 4 bases short and J 5 bases short, with 14 bases between. CDR3 region: CASSWTGTWETQYF. The DNA of the CDR3 is TGTGCCAGCAGTTGGACGGGGACCTGGGAGACCCAGTACTTC.

The chain combines TRBV2 with TRBJ2-3; D gene ambiguous. V lost 8 bases, J lost 2 bases, and 5 bases lay in between. CDR3 length equals 11 residues. Germline values: CDR1 SNHLY, CDR2 FYNNEI. The CDR3 DNA sequence: TGTGCCAGCTTAACCACAGATACGCAGTATTTT. Its translation is CASLTTDTQYF.

In its sample, this clonotype was seen a few times. The rearrangement uses TRBV7-9 and TRBJ2-2; D assignment may be TRBD1 or TRBD2 (5 bases each). Deletions cut 4 bases from V and 3 bases from J, with 15 bases between. Germline values: CDR1 SEHNR, CDR2 FQNEAQ (reference sequence). This CDR3 is 16 amino acids long. CDR3 region: CASSSGTQSDTGELFF. CDR3 nucleotides: TGTGCCAGCAGCTCCGGGACCCAGTCAGACACCGGGGAGCTGTTTTTT.

This clonotype was picked up a small number of times. The rearrangement joins TRBV24-1 to TRBJ1-1; 9 bases are shared with TRBD1. Germline lookup yields CDR1 KGHDR and CDR2 SFDVKD. Unmatched junction bases numbered 5, after V lost 7 bases and J lost 0 bases. The CDR3 is 15 amino acids. The CDR3 DNA follows: TGTGCCACCAGGGCCGGGACAGGGATGAACACTGAAGCTTTCTTT. Its translation is CATRAGTGMNTEAFF.

This clonotype was found a few times. The V call is TRBV7-3, the J call TRBJ1-6; D is uncertain. This CDR3 comprises 13 residues. Trimming shortened V by 3 bases and J by 7 bases, and 7 bases separated the two germline ends. CDR1 SGHTA and CDR2 FQGTGA come from the germline V gene. CDR3 region: CASSFDANSPLHF. The CDR3 region has the DNA TGTGCCAGCAGCTTTGACGCGAATTCACCCCTCCACTTT.

There are many counts of this clonotype. The rearrangement uses TRBV7-2 and TRBJ2-7; D is unresolved. Germline V CDR1 and CDR2: SGHTA, FQGNSA. Between the trimmed V and J ends, which lost 5 bases and 2 bases, there was a span of 13 bases. CDR3 size: 14 residues. The CDR3 nucleotides are TGTGCCAGCAGCGCGCGATCCGCAACCTACGAGCAGTACTTC. It translates to CASSARSATYEQYF.

This clonotype was counted between two and nine times. The chain has TRBV12-3 or TRBV12-4 and TRBJ2-1; 10 bases align to TRBD2. Trimming at V came to 5 bases and at J to 4 bases, leaving 2 bases not matched to a gene. CDR3 size: 14 residues. The CDR3 DNA sequence: TGTGCCAGCAGTCCAGCGGGGGGGTACAATGAGCAGTTCTTC. Protein product: CASSPAGGYNEQFF.

This clonotype was seen a few times. This sequence joins TRBV25-1 and TRBJ2-5, with 7 bases identical to TRBD1. Germline lookup yields CDR1 MGHDK and CDR2 SYGVNS. This CDR3 region has 15 residues. V was clipped by 3 bases and J by 4 bases; unmatched bases: 8. CDR3 amino acids: CASSDRGRGRETQYF. Here the CDR3 DNA reads TGTGCCAGCAGTGATAGGGGAAGGGGGCGAGAGACCCAGTACTTC.

In this sample, this clonotype turned up a few times. The genes are TRBV4-3 and TRBJ2-7; D gene uncertain. This CDR3 region has 15 residues. The germline V and J ends were trimmed by 1 base and 1 base, with 11 bases remaining between them. The germline CDR1 and CDR2 sequences are LGHNA and YSLEER. As DNA, the CDR3 is TGCGCCAGCAGCCAAGGGGTGGGCACTTCCTACGAGCAGTACTTC. Amino acids: CASSQGVGTSYEQYF.

This chain's CDR3 is CASSYSPSGGKTQYF. CDR3 DNA sequence: TGTGCCAGCAGTTACTCGCCTAGCGGGGGGAAGACCCAGTACTTC. The V and J genes are TRBV6-5 and TRBJ2-5; 11 positions match TRBD2. Germline CDR1 reads MNHEY; CDR2 reads SVGAGI. V lost 0 bases to trimming and J lost 6 bases; unmatched junction nucleotides: 3. CDR3 size: 15 residues.

The chain uses TRBV7-3 and TRBJ2-5; a weak D match, TRBD1 (6 bases). Germline-derived CDR1 and CDR2 are SGHTA and FQGTGA. The V end was cut by 5 bases, the J end by 5 bases, with 18 bases between. The CDR3 contains 15 residues. DNA of the CDR3: TGTGCCAGCAGCGCCGGGACATCTTCGGGGGAGACCCAGTACTTC. Amino acid sequence: CASSAGTSSGETQYF.

J is TRBJ1-2 and V is TRBV25-1; D uncertain. This CDR3 contains 12 residues. The V gene's germline CDR1 is MGHDK and CDR2 SYGVNS. V was shortened by 3 bases and J by 8 bases, with 10 bases between the two germline ends. CDR3 DNA: TGTGCCAGCAGTGACTTGGGGAGAGGCTACACCTTC. It translates to CASSDLGRGYTF.